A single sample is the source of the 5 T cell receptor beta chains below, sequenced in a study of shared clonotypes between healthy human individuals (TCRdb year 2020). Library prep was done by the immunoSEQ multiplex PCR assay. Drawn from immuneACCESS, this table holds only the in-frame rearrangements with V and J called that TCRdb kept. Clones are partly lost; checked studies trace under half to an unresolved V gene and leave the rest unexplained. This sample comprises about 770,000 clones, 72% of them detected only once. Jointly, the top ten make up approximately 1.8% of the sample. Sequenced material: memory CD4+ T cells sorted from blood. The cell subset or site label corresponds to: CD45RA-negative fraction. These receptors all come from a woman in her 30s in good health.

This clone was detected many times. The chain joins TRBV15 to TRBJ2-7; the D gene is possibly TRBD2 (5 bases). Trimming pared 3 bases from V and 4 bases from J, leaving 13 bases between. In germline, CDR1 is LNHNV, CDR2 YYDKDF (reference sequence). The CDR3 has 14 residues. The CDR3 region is CATSSGLTAYEQYF. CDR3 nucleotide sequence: TGTGCCACCAGCAGTGGACTGACTGCATACGAGCAGTACTTC.

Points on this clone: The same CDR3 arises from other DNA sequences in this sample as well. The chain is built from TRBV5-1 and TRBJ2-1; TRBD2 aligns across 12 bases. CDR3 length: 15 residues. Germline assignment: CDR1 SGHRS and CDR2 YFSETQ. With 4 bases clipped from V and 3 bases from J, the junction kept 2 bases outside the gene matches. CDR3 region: CASSLTSGGYNEQFF. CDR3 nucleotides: TGCGCCAGCAGCCTGACTAGCGGGGGCTACAATGAGCAGTTCTTC.

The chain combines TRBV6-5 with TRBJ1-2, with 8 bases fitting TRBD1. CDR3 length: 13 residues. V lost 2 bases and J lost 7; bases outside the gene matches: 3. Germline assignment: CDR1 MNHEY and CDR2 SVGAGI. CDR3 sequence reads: CASSYDRGSGYTF. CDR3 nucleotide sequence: TGTGCCAGCAGTTACGACAGGGGTAGTGGCTACACCTTC.

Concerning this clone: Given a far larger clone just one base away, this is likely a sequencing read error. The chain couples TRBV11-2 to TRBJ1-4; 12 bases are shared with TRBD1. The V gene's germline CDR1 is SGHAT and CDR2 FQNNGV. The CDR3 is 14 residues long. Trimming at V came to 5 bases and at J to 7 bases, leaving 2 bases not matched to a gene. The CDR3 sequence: CASSRDRGREKLFF. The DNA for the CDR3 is TGTGCCAGCAGCCGGGACAGGGGGCGTGAAAAACTGTTTTTT.

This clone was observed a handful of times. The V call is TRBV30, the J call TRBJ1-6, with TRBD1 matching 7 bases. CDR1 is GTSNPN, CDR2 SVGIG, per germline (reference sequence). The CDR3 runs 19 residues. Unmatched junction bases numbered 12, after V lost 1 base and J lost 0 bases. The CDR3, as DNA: TGTGCCTGGAGTGCGGGACAGATTCTCCCTAGCTCCTATAATTCACCCCTCCACTTT. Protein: CAWSAGQILPSSYNSPLHF.